This T cell receptor beta chain comes out of a study of cytomegalovirus exposure and HLA in healthy donors. As regards this clone: Its antigen is unknown.

Deletions cut 1 base from V and 1 base from J, with 9 bases between. The germline V gene has CDR1 SGDLS and CDR2 YYNGEE. The CDR3 length is 14 residues. Regarding the study as a whole: TCR beta V segments were, for the most part, productive about 87% or about 30% of the time in an earlier analysis. Researchers reported in a later analysis that common viral pathogens appeared linked to several top clusters. Fewer N-insertions (relative to the approximately 670-donor mean) were reportedly seen in an Asian-associated ancestry cluster in a later analysis.

Use of 60 Vbeta and 13 Jbeta primers characterized the PCR. Method: immunoSEQ multiplex PCR; TCRdb's copy keeps in-frame clones and lacks some. The table has over 140,000 clones, over 75% seen once. Sample: PBMCs. The chain employs TRBV9 and TRBJ2-7, with D possibly TRBD1 on 5 matching bases. The clonotype originates from a man in his forties or fifties in good health and CMV-seronegative. The CDR3 DNA reads as TGTGCCAGCAGCGTACTTGCAGGGTCCTACGAGCAGTACTTC. It translates to CASSVLAGSYEQYF.